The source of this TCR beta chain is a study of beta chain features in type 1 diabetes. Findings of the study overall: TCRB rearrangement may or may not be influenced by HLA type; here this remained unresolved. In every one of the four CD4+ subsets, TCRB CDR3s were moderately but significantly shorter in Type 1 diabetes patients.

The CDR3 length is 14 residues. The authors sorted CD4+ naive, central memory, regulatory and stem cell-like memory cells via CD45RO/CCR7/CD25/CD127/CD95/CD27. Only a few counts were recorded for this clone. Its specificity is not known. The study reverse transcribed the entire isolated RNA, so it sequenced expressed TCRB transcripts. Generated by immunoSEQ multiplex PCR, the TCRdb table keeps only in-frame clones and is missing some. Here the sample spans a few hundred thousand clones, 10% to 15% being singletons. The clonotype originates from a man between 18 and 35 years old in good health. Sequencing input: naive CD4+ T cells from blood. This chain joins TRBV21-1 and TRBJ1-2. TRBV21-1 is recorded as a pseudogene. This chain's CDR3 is CASILLKSNYGYTF. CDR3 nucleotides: TGTGCCAGCATCCTCCTGAAGAGTAACTATGGCTACACCTTC.